A selection of T cell receptor beta chains follows, all from one sample in a study of control samples from healthy donors and cancer patients. Sequencing used immunoSEQ multiplex PCR; TCRdb keeps in-frame clones, though not all of them. The sample shows 350,000 to 450,000 clones, around 90% of them seen only once. The specimen sequenced was PBMCs. Every receptor here comes from a middle-aged man with head and neck cancer. The CDR3 runs from the conserved cysteine through the conserved F or W. D genes are given only for firm matches. Rows give clone size only sometimes, using once, few, many, or a class for an expanded clone.

j_call,d_call,cdr3_length,clone_size,v_call,cdr3_nt,cdr3_aa
TRBJ1-1,.,14,.,TRBV28,TGTGCCAGCAGTCCCTTAGCACAGATCACTGAAGCTTTCTTT,CASSPLAQITEAFF
TRBJ2-1,.,11,.,TRBV6-5,TGTGCCAGCAGGCGGGGGCATGAGCAGTTCTTC,CASRRGHEQFF
TRBJ2-7,.,16,.,TRBV5-4,TGTGCCAGCAGCTTGCACACAGGGCCTAGCTCCTACGAGCAGTACTTC,CASSLHTGPSSYEQYF
TRBJ1-2,.,11,.,TRBV9,TGTGCCAGCAGGGATTTAGGGGGCTACACCTTC,CASRDLGGYTF
TRBJ2-7,TRBD1,15,.,TRBV4-1,TGCGCCAGCAGCCTCGTGACAGGGGCCGACTACGAGCAGTACTTC,CASSLVTGADYEQYF
TRBJ1-3,.,16,.,TRBV9,TGTGCCGAGGCTATAGTGGGCGGAATCTCTGGAAACACCATATATTTT,CAEAIVGGISGNTIYF
TRBJ1-4,.,16,.,TRBV14,TGTGCCAGCAGCCAAAACTCGGGGGGGATGCGCGAAAAACTGTTTTTT,CASSQNSGGMREKLFF
TRBJ1-2,.,13,.,TRBV29-1,TGCGGATTTAGGGGAGCGATTAACTATGGCTACACCTTC,CGFRGAINYGYTF
TRBJ1-2,.,13,.,TRBV7-2,TGTGCCAGCAGCTTACTGGGCCACTATGGCTACACCTTC,CASSLLGHYGYTF
TRBJ2-3,.,15,.,TRBV7-9,TGTGCCAGCCCCCTAGTGGGACTCGGAGGAGATACGCAGTATTTT,CASPLVGLGGDTQYF
TRBJ2-6,TRBD1,17,.,TRBV5-5,TGTGCCAGCAGCCGACAGGGGGCGAGCTCTGGGGCCAACGTCCTGACTTTC,CASSRQGASSGANVLTF
TRBJ2-7,.,16,.,TRBV11-2,TGTGCCAGCAGCTTAGAAAGGGGGTTTAGCTCCTACGAGCAGTACTTC,CASSLERGFSSYEQYF
TRBJ1-1,.,14,.,TRBV4-3,TGCGCCAGCAGCCAAGTTATCGGACAACCTGAAGCTTTCTTT,CASSQVIGQPEAFF
TRBJ2-2,TRBD2,16,.,TRBV7-3,TGTGCCAGCAGCTTCGCACTAGCGGGAGGGATCGGGGAGCTGTTTTTT,CASSFALAGGIGELFF
TRBJ2-3,TRBD2,13,.,TRBV5-8,TGTGCCAGCAGGCGGGAGGGCCTGAAGGCGCAGTATTTT,CASRREGLKAQYF
TRBJ2-3,TRBD2,16,.,TRBV4-3,TGCGCCAGCAGCCAAGAAGCTAGCGGGGGGGCATATACGCAGTATTTT,CASSQEASGGAYTQYF
TRBJ1-3,TRBD1,12,.,TRBV3-1/TRBV3-2,TGTGCCAGCAGCCAAGCCGGGACAGGGCCCTATTTT,CASSQAGTGPYF
TRBJ1-1,.,13,once,TRBV5-6,TGTGCCAGCAGCTTGTTTCTCAACACTGAAGCTTTCTTT,CASSLFLNTEAFF
TRBJ1-1,.,16,few,TRBV5-1,TGCGCCAGCAGCCTCCGGGACACAATCATGAACACTGAAGCTTTCTTT,CASSLRDTIMNTEAFF
TRBJ2-5,TRBD2,21,.,TRBV6-4,TGTGCCAGCAGTGACTCGTTGCCAGCGGGAGGGCCAACTTCGGAAAAAGAGACCCAGTACTTC,CASSDSLPAGGPTSEKETQYF
TRBJ2-5,TRBD1,14,.,TRBV4-1,TGCGCCAGCAGCCACCCCGACAGGGGCGAGACCCAGTACTTC,CASSHPDRGETQYF
TRBJ1-2,TRBD1,15,.,TRBV25-1,TGTGCCAGCAGTGAATCCGGGACAGGGGACTATGGCTACACCTTC,CASSESGTGDYGYTF
TRBJ2-7,TRBD1,13,once,TRBV5-6,TGTGCCAGCATCCGCAGGGGGCGCTACGAGCAGTACTTC,CASIRRGRYEQYF
TRBJ2-5,.,14,.,TRBV9,TGTGCCAGCAGCGTAGGTCAGGGCGGGCAGACCCAGTACTTC,CASSVGQGGQTQYF
TRBJ1-2,.,15,.,TRBV5-1,TGCGCCAGCAGCACCCTAGGGACGTACAACTATGGCTACACCTTC,CASSTLGTYNYGYTF
TRBJ1-1,.,11,.,TRBV5-1,TGCGCCAGCAGCTTCGGCACTGAAGCTTTCTTT,CASSFGTEAFF
TRBJ2-2,.,15,.,TRBV29-1,TGCAGCGTAGAACCCCGGGACGGAGACACCGGGGAGCTGTTTTTT,CSVEPRDGDTGELFF
TRBJ1-3,.,13,.,TRBV11-2,TGTGCCAGCGGACAGAGCTCTGGAAACACCATATATTTT,CASGQSSGNTIYF
TRBJ2-2,.,16,.,TRBV27,TGTGCCAGCAGAGCGCCAAGGACATCTTACACCGGGGAGCTGTTTTTT,CASRAPRTSYTGELFF
TRBJ2-3,.,20,.,TRBV28,TGTGCCAGCAGTATACCTCAGGGGGGCGGGGACCGTATAGGCACAGATACGCAGTATTTT,CASSIPQGGGDRIGTDTQYF
TRBJ1-2,.,16,.,TRBV3-1/TRBV3-2,TGTGCCAGCAGCCATCATGGGGGGAAGGATGACTATGGCTACACCTTC,CASSHHGGKDDYGYTF
TRBJ2-7,TRBD1,14,.,TRBV10-3,TGTGCCATCAGTGAGTCACAGGGGTGGTACGAGCAGTACTTC,CAISESQGWYEQYF
TRBJ2-7,.,12,.,TRBV5-1,TGCGCCAGCAGCTTGGACGGGTTCGAGCAGTACTTC,CASSLDGFEQYF
TRBJ1-2,.,13,.,TRBV10-2,TGCGCCAGCAGTGAGGCCCGGAGCCATGGCTACACCTTC,CASSEARSHGYTF
TRBJ2-2,.,15,.,TRBV19,TGTGCCAGTAGCCCCTCGGGGGCTGACACCGGGGAGCTGTTTTTT,CASSPSGADTGELFF
TRBJ1-1,.,12,.,TRBV28,TGTGCCAGCGAAGCACCGAACACTGAAGCTTTCTTT,CASEAPNTEAFF
TRBJ1-4,TRBD1,14,.,TRBV7-9,TGTGCCAGCAGCTCGGACAGGGGGAATGAAAAACTGTTTTTT,CASSSDRGNEKLFF
TRBJ2-1,.,14,.,TRBV7-2,TGTGCCAGCAGCCTCGGTAGCTCCTACAATGAGCAGTTCTTC,CASSLGSSYNEQFF
TRBJ1-1,.,13,.,TRBV7-9,TGTGCCAGCAGCATCCAGTCGAACACTGAAGCTTTCTTT,CASSIQSNTEAFF
TRBJ2-7,TRBD1,13,.,TRBV6-5,TGTGCCAGCAGCGGACAGGGTATTGGGGAGCAGTACTTC,CASSGQGIGEQYF
TRBJ2-1,.,13,.,TRBV9,TGTGCCAGCAGCGTAGACGACGGCCCGGGGGAGTTCTTC,CASSVDDGPGEFF
TRBJ1-2,.,14,.,TRBV6-5,TGTGCCAGCAGTTCACCGGGGCGGAACTATGGCTACACCTTC,CASSSPGRNYGYTF
TRBJ1-4,.,16,.,TRBV11-2,TGTGCCAGCAGCCCGACTCTTGGGGGCCAGGGTGAAAAACTGTTTTTT,CASSPTLGGQGEKLFF
TRBJ2-1,TRBD1,18,.,TRBV2,TGTGCCAGCAGTGCGGGACAGGGCCGCACGAGCTCCTACAATGAGCAGTTCTTC,CASSAGQGRTSSYNEQFF
TRBJ2-7,.,12,.,TRBV5-6,TGTGCCAGCAGCGCGGGCTCCTACGAGCAGTACTTC,CASSAGSYEQYF
TRBJ2-3,.,16,.,TRBV11-2,TGTGCCAGCAGCCCCTCCCGGCGGCGGACCACAGATACGCAGTATTTT,CASSPSRRRTTDTQYF
TRBJ1-5,.,13,.,TRBV12-3/TRBV12-4,TGTGCCAGCAGTTTAGAGGGGACACAGCCCCAGCATTTT,CASSLEGTQPQHF
TRBJ2-7,.,14,.,TRBV19,TGTGCCAGTAGTATCGGACACCAGCCCTACGAGCAGTACTTC,CASSIGHQPYEQYF
TRBJ1-6,.,17,.,TRBV5-1,TGCGCCAGCAGCCTGGGGGCGGCTAGCTCCTATAATTCACCCCTCCACTTT,CASSLGAASSYNSPLHF
TRBJ1-1,TRBD1,16,.,TRBV10-2,TGCGCCAGCAGTGAGTCCGGTTTCGTAGGGGGCGCGCCCGCTTTCTTT,CASSESGFVGGAPAFF
TRBJ1-5,.,14,.,TRBV7-2,TGTGCCAGCACCCTTCTGGGGGTCAATCAGCCCCAGCATTTT,CASTLLGVNQPQHF
TRBJ1-5,.,15,.,TRBV30,TGTGCCTGGAGGGACGGGACATTTAGCAATCAGCCCCAGCATTTT,CAWRDGTFSNQPQHF
TRBJ1-5,TRBD1,14,.,TRBV28,TGTGCCAGCAGTGCCGGGACAGGGTATCAGCCCCAGCATTTT,CASSAGTGYQPQHF
TRBJ1-1,.,14,.,TRBV28,TGTGCCAGCAGTTTCACGTTCATGAACACTGAAGCTTTCTTT,CASSFTFMNTEAFF
TRBJ1-1,TRBD1,16,.,TRBV5-5,TGTGCCAGCAGCTACGGACAGGGTAATATGAACACTGAAGCTTTCTTT,CASSYGQGNMNTEAFF